Each of the 2 T cell receptor beta chains below was sequenced from the same sample in a study of Graves' ophthalmopathy and Graves' hyperthyroidism. The TCR beta CDR3 regions underwent amplification from RNA transcripts. An opening RT-PCR round employed HTBI primers and preceded a second-round multiplex PCR. MiXCR, run by TCRdb on the multiplex PCR reads, gives a single entry per CDR3 protein. This table holds more than 550,000 distinct CDR3 sequences, about 40% found once. Source material: peripheral blood. The receptors were gathered from an adult man with Graves' ophthalmopathy.

The chain links TRBV5-4 to TRBJ2-7; TRBD2 agrees at 7 bases. Germline lookup yields CDR1 SGHNT and CDR2 YYREEE (reference sequence). This CDR3 comprises 15 residues. Trimming took 4 bases from V and 3 from J; bases not matched to a gene: 10. The chain's CDR3 is CASSNGGSGNYEQYF. CDR3 DNA: TGTGCCAGCAGCAACGGGGGGTCGGGGAACTACGAGCAGTACTTC.

A single count supports this clonotype. The V call is TRBV20-1, the J call TRBJ2-7, with TRBD2 as a possible D gene (6 bases). Germline lookup yields CDR1 DFQATT and CDR2 SNEGSKA (reference sequence). The CDR3 is 12 amino acids. Trimming left V 3 bases short and J 6 bases short, with 12 bases between. The CDR3 bases are TGCAGTGCTAGTCGGGGGAGGAGCGAGCAGTACTTC. It translates to CSASRGRSEQYF.